This entry lists 16 T cell receptor beta chains sequenced from one sample in a study of control samples from healthy donors and cancer patients. Some clones are missing from TCRdb's copy, which holds only in-frame ones; the method was immunoSEQ multiplex PCR. The sample contains about 100,000 clones, around 90% of which appear only once. Sequencing was carried out using blood. Receptor source: a woman younger than 35 in good health.

The CDR3 sequence: CSVEDLTHEQYF. CDR3 nucleotide sequence: TGCAGCGTTGAAGATCTTACCCACGAGCAGTACTTC. The chain combines TRBV29-1 with TRBJ2-7; no clear D gene. Germline V gene sequence: CDR1 SQVTM, CDR2 ANQGSEA. V dropped 0 bases and J dropped 5 bases, with 8 bases sitting between them. The CDR3 runs to 12 residues.

This rearrangement joins TRBV6-5 to TRBJ2-1, with D possibly matching TRBD1 (6 bases). The CDR3 totals 15 residues. Trimming removed 5 bases from V and 0 bases from J, with 11 bases in between. Germline values: CDR1 MNHEY, CDR2 SVGAGI. The CDR3 here is CASSPGHYSYNEQFF. In nucleotides, the CDR3 is TGTGCCAGCAGTCCGGGACACTACTCCTACAATGAGCAGTTCTTC.

The rearrangement joins TRBV6-5 to TRBJ2-7; 7 nucleotides align to TRBD1. Germline CDR1 is MNHEY and CDR2 is SVGAGI. The CDR3 is 15 residues long. Trimming at V came to 7 bases and at J to 5 bases, leaving 14 bases not matched to a gene. DNA for the CDR3: TGTGCCAGCACCCCCTCCGGGACAGTCATCCACGAGCAGTACTTC. It is translated as CASTPSGTVIHEQYF.

The genes are TRBV7-9 and TRBJ2-7; no firm D call. The V end was cut by 0 bases, the J end by 3 bases, with 6 bases between. Germline CDR1 and CDR2: SEHNR and FQNEAQ (reference sequence). The CDR3 contains 13 residues. CDR3 region: CASSLADFYEQYF. The CDR3 DNA reads TGTGCCAGCAGCTTAGCAGATTTCTACGAGCAGTACTTC.

The J gene is TRBJ2-2, the V gene TRBV30; the D is unclear. V lost 4 bases, J lost 4 bases, and 13 bases lay in between. Germline V gene lookup returns CDR1 GTSNPN and CDR2 SVGIG (reference sequence). CDR3 size: 14 residues. The CDR3 region is CAWINTGGTGELFF. CDR3 DNA sequence: TGTGCCTGGATCAATACGGGTGGCACCGGGGAGCTGTTTTTT.

This clone was counted a few times. This CDR3 reads CSASRDGELFF. CDR3 nucleotides: TGCAGTGCTAGTCGGGACGGGGAGCTGTTTTTT. The rearrangement uses TRBV20-1 and TRBJ2-2, with D possibly TRBD2 on 5 matching bases. The CDR3 spans 11 residues. Germline CDR1 reads DFQATT; CDR2 reads SNEGSKA (reference sequence). The germline V and J ends were trimmed by 3 bases and 7 bases, with 6 bases remaining between them.

The gene calls are TRBV29-1 and TRBJ2-5; D ambiguous. The V end was cut by 4 bases, the J end by 4 bases, with 7 bases between. CDR3 length: 11 residues. Germline V gene lookup returns CDR1 SQVTM and CDR2 ANQGSEA. CDR3 in DNA: TGCAGCGTTGCGCTATTAGAGACCCAGTACTTC. Translation: CSVALLETQYF.

J is TRBJ1-2 and V is TRBV28, with 8 bases fitting TRBD1. Germline CDR1 reads MDHEN; CDR2 reads SYDVKM. The V gene end was trimmed by 2 bases and the J gene end by 4 bases; junction bases not matched to a gene: 3. This CDR3 is 14 amino acids long. Written as DNA, the CDR3 is TGTGCCAGCAGTTTAAGGACAGGGCTCTATGGCTACACCTTC. It encodes CASSLRTGLYGYTF.

This chain links TRBV19 with TRBJ2-1; perhaps TRBD1 as D (6 bases). CDR3 length equals 14 residues. Germline V gene lookup returns CDR1 LNHDA and CDR2 SQIVND (reference sequence). V was cut by 5 bases and J by 3 bases, with 11 bases left in between. CDR3: CASSGKTGYNEQFF. CDR3 DNA sequence: TGTGCCAGTAGTGGTAAGACAGGCTACAATGAGCAGTTCTTC.

The J gene is TRBJ1-2, the V gene TRBV10-3, with 8 bases that match TRBD1. Germline CDR1 is ENHRY and CDR2 is SYGVKD. The ends lost 6 bases at V and 4 bases at J; junction bases unmatched: 4. This CDR3 spans 13 amino acids. The CDR3 nucleotides are TGTGCCATCAGGGACAGGGCGGTCTATGGCTACACCTTC. It encodes CAIRDRAVYGYTF.

This clone was observed a single time. The chain has TRBV5-1 and TRBJ1-3, with 8 bases matching TRBD1. This CDR3 has 15 residues. The V gene's germline CDR1 is SGHRS and CDR2 YFSETQ. The ends lost 4 bases at V and 4 bases at J; junction bases unmatched: 7. CDR3 nucleotides: TGCGCCAGCAGCCTGACAGGGGTTCAAGGAAACACCATATATTTT. This sequence encodes CASSLTGVQGNTIYF.

The chain recombines TRBV5-1 with TRBJ2-4; TRBD2 matches at 9 bases. Unmatched junction bases numbered 3, after V lost 4 bases and J lost 4 bases. In germline, CDR1 is SGHRS, CDR2 YFSETQ. The CDR3 spans 14 residues. The CDR3 loop reads CASSAGGSKNIQYF. Written as DNA, the CDR3 is TGCGCCAGCAGCGCGGGAGGGTCGAAAAACATTCAGTACTTC.

The CDR3 DNA sequence: TGTGCCAGCAGTGAATTTTTTTCGACGGGCGGTTTGGGGAGAGAGACCCAGTACTTC. This translates into CASSEFFSTGGLGRETQYF. The genes are TRBV6-1 and TRBJ2-5, with a possible D match to TRBD2 (5 bases). CDR3 length equals 19 residues. The germline gives CDR1 MNHNS, CDR2 SASEGT. Trimming cost V 2 bases and J 4 bases, with 26 bases left between them.

V and J are TRBV4-1 and TRBJ2-2; 8 positions agree with TRBD2. CDR1 and CDR2 from the germline V gene are MGHRA and YSYEKL. J gave up 0 bases and V 6 bases, and 15 bases lay outside the gene matches. The CDR3 runs to 19 residues. The CDR3 bases are TGCGCCAGCAGTCACCCTCGTAGGGCGGGAGGCACGAACACCGGGGAGCTGTTTTTT. Amino acids: CASSHPRRAGGTNTGELFF.

This sequence joins TRBV18 and TRBJ2-2, with 8 bases that match TRBD1. Germline trimming cut 2 bases from V and 4 bases from J; bases unmatched to any gene: 6. The germline V gene encodes CDR1 KGHSH and CDR2 LQKENI. This CDR3 is 16 amino acids long. The CDR3 loop reads CASSPLTGDATGELFF. Here the CDR3 DNA reads TGTGCCAGCTCACCATTGACAGGGGATGCCACCGGGGAGCTGTTTTTT.

The table lists this clone with a count of one. The chain links TRBV2 to TRBJ1-5; D is undetermined. Germline loops: CDR1 SNHLY, CDR2 FYNNEI. The CDR3 consists of 14 residues. Trimming pared 4 bases from V and 0 bases from J, leaving 7 bases between. The CDR3 nucleotides read TGTGCCAGCAGTGGGTCGCGTAGCAATCAGCCCCAGCATTTT. Protein product: CASSGSRSNQPQHF.